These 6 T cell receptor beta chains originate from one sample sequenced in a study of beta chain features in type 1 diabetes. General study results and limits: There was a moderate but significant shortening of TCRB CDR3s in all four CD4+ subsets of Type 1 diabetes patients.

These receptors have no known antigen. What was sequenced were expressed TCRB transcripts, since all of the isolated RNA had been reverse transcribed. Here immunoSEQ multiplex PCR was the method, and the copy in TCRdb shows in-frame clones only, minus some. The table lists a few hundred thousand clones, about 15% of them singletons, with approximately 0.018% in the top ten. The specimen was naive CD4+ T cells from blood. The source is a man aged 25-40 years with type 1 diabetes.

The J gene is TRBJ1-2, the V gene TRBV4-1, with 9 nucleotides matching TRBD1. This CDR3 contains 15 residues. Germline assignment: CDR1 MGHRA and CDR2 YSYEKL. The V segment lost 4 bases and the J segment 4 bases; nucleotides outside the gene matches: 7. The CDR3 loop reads CASSPGQGPIYGYTF. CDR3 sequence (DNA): TGCGCCAGCAGCCCGGGACAGGGCCCTATCTATGGCTACACCTTC.

In DNA, the CDR3 is TGTGCCAGCAGTGCCCTCGAAGGGGGCAGGGAGACCCAGTACTTC. Amino acid sequence: CASSALEGGRETQYF. The J gene is TRBJ2-5, the V gene TRBV6-1, with TRBD1 matching over 7 bases. The CDR3 consists of 15 residues. CDR1 MNHNS and CDR2 SASEGT come from the germline V gene. V lost 4 bases, J lost 5 bases, and 10 bases stayed unmatched.

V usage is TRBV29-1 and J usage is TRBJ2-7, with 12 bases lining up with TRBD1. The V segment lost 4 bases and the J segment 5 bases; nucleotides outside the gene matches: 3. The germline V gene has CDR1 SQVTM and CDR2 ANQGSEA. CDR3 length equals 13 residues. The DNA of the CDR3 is TGCAGCGTTGCGGGACAGGGGGCCCACGAGCAGTACTTC. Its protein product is CSVAGQGAHEQYF.

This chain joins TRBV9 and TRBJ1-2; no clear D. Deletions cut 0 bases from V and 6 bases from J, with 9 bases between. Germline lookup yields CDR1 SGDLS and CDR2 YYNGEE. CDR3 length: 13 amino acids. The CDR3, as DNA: TGTGCCAGCAGCGTAGGGACTGAGGATGGCTACACCTTC. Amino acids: CASSVGTEDGYTF.

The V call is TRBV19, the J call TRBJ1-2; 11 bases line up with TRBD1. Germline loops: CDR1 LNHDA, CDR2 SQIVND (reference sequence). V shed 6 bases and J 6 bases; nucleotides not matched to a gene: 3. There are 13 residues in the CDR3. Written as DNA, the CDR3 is TGTGCCAGTAGGGACAGGGGGCAGGATGGCTACACCTTC. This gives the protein CASRDRGQDGYTF.

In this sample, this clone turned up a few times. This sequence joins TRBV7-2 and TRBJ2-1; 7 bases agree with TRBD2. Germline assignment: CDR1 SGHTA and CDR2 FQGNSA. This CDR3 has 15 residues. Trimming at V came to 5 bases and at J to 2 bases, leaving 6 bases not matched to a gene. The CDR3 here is CASSLRLAPYNEQFF. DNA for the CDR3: TGTGCCAGCAGCCTCCGACTAGCCCCCTACAATGAGCAGTTCTTC.